This TCR beta chain was sequenced in a study of blood T cells in healthy people across ages. Many counts were recorded for this clonotype. Germline V CDR1 and CDR2: MGHRA, YSYEKL. This CDR3 is built from 16 residues. Deletions cut 4 bases from V and 8 bases from J, with 21 bases between. A J-beta primer mix and a sample-barcoded 5' primer were used in a second PCR of about 7 to 12 cycles. MiXCR was run by TCRdb on the 5' RACE reads, yielding one entry per CDR3 protein. This sample yields around 780,000 distinct CDR3 sequences, of which roughly 24% are seen a single time; about 3% belongs to the top ten. These same records also appear under a second study, on T cells of mothers and their children.

Sample: blood. V and J are TRBV4-1 and TRBJ2-1, with a possible D match to TRBD2 (7 bases). The clonotype originates from a boy aged 5-17 years in good health. The CDR3 region has the DNA TGCGCCAGCAGCCCCATCTGGGGCAGGGGAGGGGATGAGCAGTTCTTC. Amino acids: CASSPIWGRGGDEQFF.